This record concerns one T cell receptor (beta chain) sequence. Trimming pared 3 bases from V and 4 bases from J, leaving 16 bases between. From germline, CDR1 is SGHDT and CDR2 YYEEEE. The CDR3 runs to 15 residues. This sample was included in a study of blood T cell repertoires in COVID-19. The overall study: Collection of acute and convalescent COVID-19 samples took place in the United States, Italy and Spain.

As handled by the study authors: Amplified reference gene primers provided the basis for estimating nucleated cell counts. Using immunoSEQ multiplex PCR, the repertoire was profiled, and TCRdb retains in-frame clones only, with some absent. For V, J and clone size, that table is used; D and trimming come from the DNA. This sample has 100,000 to 150,000 clones, with around 88% found just once. The sequence was collected from a woman between 45 and 65 years old with active or convalescent COVID-19. V is TRBV5-6 and J is TRBJ2-5; TRBD2 might be the D (6 bases). The source material was peripheral blood. The CDR3 region is CASSSPGLQGETQYF. The CDR3 DNA sequence: TGTGCCAGCAGCTCGCCGGGACTCCAAGGAGAGACCCAGTACTTC.